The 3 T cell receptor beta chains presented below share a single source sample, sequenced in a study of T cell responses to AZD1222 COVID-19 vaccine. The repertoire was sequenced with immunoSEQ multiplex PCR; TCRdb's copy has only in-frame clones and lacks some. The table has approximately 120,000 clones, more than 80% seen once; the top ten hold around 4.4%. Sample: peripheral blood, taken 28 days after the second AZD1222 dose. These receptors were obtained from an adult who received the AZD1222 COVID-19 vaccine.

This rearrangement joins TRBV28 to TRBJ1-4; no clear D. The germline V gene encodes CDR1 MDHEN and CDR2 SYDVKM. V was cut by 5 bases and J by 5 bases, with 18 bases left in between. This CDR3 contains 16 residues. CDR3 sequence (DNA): TGTGCCAGCAGTATACCCGGAGGGCCACGGAATGAAAAACTGTTTTTT. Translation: CASSIPGGPRNEKLFF.

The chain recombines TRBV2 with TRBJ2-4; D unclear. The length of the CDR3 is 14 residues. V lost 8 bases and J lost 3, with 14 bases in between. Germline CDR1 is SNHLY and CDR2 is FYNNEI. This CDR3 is CASGLGLDKNIQYF. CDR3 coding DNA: TGTGCCAGCGGGTTAGGGCTGGACAAAAACATTCAGTACTTC.

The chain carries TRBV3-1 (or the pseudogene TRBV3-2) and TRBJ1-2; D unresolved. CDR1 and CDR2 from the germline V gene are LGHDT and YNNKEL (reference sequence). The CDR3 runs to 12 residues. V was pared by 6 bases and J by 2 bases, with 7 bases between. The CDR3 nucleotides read TGTGCCAGCAGTTCCAGGAACTATGGCTACACCTTC. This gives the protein CASSSRNYGYTF.